This T cell receptor beta chain is drawn from a study of post-analysis software for immune sequencing data. V lost 5 bases and J 2 bases, leaving 13 bases between the germline ends. The V gene's germline CDR1 is DFQATT and CDR2 SNEGSKA (reference sequence). CDR3 length: 13 amino acids. The TCR beta cDNA libraries contained unique molecular identifiers. TCRdb independently ran MiXCR on the PCR reads; one entry per CDR3 protein. This sample carries about 810,000 distinct CDR3 sequences, 53% of them seen once, and the ten largest clones take about 4.8%. Study-level points and caveats: Patients had higher frequencies than controls of five or six TRBV segments, including TRBV5-6, TRBV5-1 and TRBV20-1. Strong co-clustering by F measure linked samples that shared a preparation batch. Normalized Chao1 diversity in multiple sclerosis patients fell significantly below that of controls.

This clonotype occurred a few times. The antigen is unknown. The chain combines TRBV20-1 with TRBJ2-7; D is ambiguous. This TCR came from a girl between 5 and 17 years old with multiple sclerosis. The sample comprised blood. CDR3: CSAGLRGTYEQYF. DNA for the CDR3: TGCAGTGCTGGGCTGCGCGGAACCTACGAGCAGTACTTC.